Presented here are 7 T cell receptor beta chains from one specimen sequenced in a study of OX40 agonist ivuxolimab in advanced cancers. The method was immunoSEQ multiplex PCR; TCRdb's version includes in-frame clones alone and lacks a portion of them. The repertoire holds 25,000 or so clones, with 84% as singletons. The sample here was CD4+ or CD8+ T cells sorted from blood, taken in a trial of the OX40 agonist ivuxolimab. The receptors were gathered from an adult with an advanced solid tumor such as melanoma, head and neck, liver or kidney cancer.

The rearrangement uses TRBV19 and TRBJ1-3; D may be TRBD1 (5 bases). This CDR3 is 16 amino acids long. From germline, CDR1 is LNHDA and CDR2 SQIVND (reference sequence). V gave up 7 bases and J gave up 1 base, with 17 bases separating them. DNA for the CDR3: TGTGCCAGTAAAGTACGGGGCGGCGGTTCTGGAAACACCATATATTTT. Residues: CASKVRGGGSGNTIYF.

In nucleotides, the CDR3 is TGTGCCATCAGTGCCCAGAATACCCAGTACTTC. This gives the protein CAISAQNTQYF. This chain links TRBV10-3 with TRBJ2-5; no reliable D call. Trimming took 4 bases from V and 8 from J, leaving 8 bases between them. There are 11 residues in the CDR3. Germline CDR1 is ENHRY and CDR2 is SYGVKD.

About this clone itself: A junction end diverges from the germline sequence, so it may reflect a read error. J is TRBJ1-6 and V is TRBV6-1, with 7 bases fitting TRBD1. Per germline, CDR1 MNHNS and CDR2 SASEGT. The CDR3 totals 17 residues. Here the CDR3 reads CAISELVRDSNNSPLHF. The CDR3, as DNA: TGTGCCATCAGTGAGCTTGTCCGGGACAGCAACAATTCACCCCTCCACTTT.

The V call is TRBV7-6, the J call TRBJ2-7, with 7 bases identical to TRBD2. Trimming took 5 bases from V and 3 from J; bases not matched to a gene: 7. The CDR3 spans 14 residues. Germline CDR1 SGHVS, CDR2 FNYEAQ. CDR3 DNA sequence: TGTGCCAGCAGCCCCGCGGGGGAGGGCTACGAGCAGTACTTC. This translates into CASSPAGEGYEQYF.

This rearrangement joins TRBV6-1 to TRBJ1-2, with 7 bases fitting TRBD1. Germline loops: CDR1 MNHNS, CDR2 SASEGT. V lost 2 bases and J lost 6; bases outside the gene matches: 6. This CDR3 has 14 residues. This chain's CDR3 is CASSEPDREHGYTF. CDR3 nucleotide sequence: TGTGCCAGCAGTGAACCTGACAGGGAGCATGGCTACACCTTC.

The chain uses TRBV4-3 and TRBJ1-5; TRBD1 might be the D (6 bases). The length of the CDR3 is 15 residues. The V end lost 1 base, the J end lost 4 bases, and 11 bases lay between the germline ends. CDR1 and CDR2 from the germline V gene are LGHNA and YSLEER. The CDR3 DNA reads TGCGCCAGCAGCCAAGCTTGGGGGGCGAATCAGCCCCAGCATTTT. Its translation is CASSQAWGANQPQHF.

The chain has TRBV6-1 and TRBJ2-2; 8 bases are shared with TRBD1. The CDR3 contains 14 residues. V lost 5 bases to trimming and J lost 3 bases; unmatched junction nucleotides: 2. Germline V gene lookup returns CDR1 MNHNS and CDR2 SASEGT. CDR3 residues: CASSSQGDTGELFF. The CDR3 DNA is TGTGCCAGCAGTTCACAGGGGGACACCGGGGAGCTGTTTTTT.